The 18 T cell receptor beta chains below were found in one sample sequenced in a study of blood T cell repertoires in COVID-19. Here immunoSEQ multiplex PCR was the method, and the copy in TCRdb shows in-frame clones only, minus some. The data show around 100,000 clones, about 90% seen once. The sample comprised peripheral blood. The receptors originated from a human donor in a cohort sampled during active COVID-19.

This clone has just a few counts. The chain combines TRBV18 with TRBJ1-5; D not resolved. The CDR3 consists of 15 residues. V lost 3 bases and J 3 bases, leaving 12 bases between the germline ends. Germline CDR1 KGHSH, CDR2 LQKENI. This CDR3 reads CASSPDFNLNQPQHF. The CDR3 region has the DNA TGTGCCAGCTCACCCGACTTTAACCTCAATCAGCCCCAGCATTTT.

The chain couples TRBV19 to TRBJ1-5, with D perhaps matching TRBD1 (6 bases). Trimming pared 6 bases from V and 5 bases from J, leaving 17 bases between. Germline assignment: CDR1 LNHDA and CDR2 SQIVND (reference sequence). The CDR3 is made up of 15 amino acids. For the CDR3, the DNA is TGTGCCAGTAGAAAACAGGGTCGAGGGGATCAGCCCCAGCATTTT. This gives the protein CASRKQGRGDQPQHF.

This chain links TRBV5-4 with TRBJ2-7; tentative D call: TRBD1 (6 bases). Per the germline V gene, CDR1 is SGHNT and CDR2 is YYREEE (reference sequence). The CDR3 consists of 16 residues. Trimming took 3 bases from V and 4 from J, leaving 20 bases between them. CDR3 bases: TGTGCCAGCAGCTGGGACAATGGCGGCGGCGAGTACGAGCAGTACTTC. This codes for CASSWDNGGGEYEQYF.

This chain joins TRBV4-2 and TRBJ2-5; perhaps TRBD1 as D (8 bases). Deletions cut 3 bases from V and 3 bases from J, with 20 bases between. From germline, CDR1 is LGHNA and CDR2 YNFKEQ. CDR3 size: 17 residues. The CDR3 here is CASSHPAGDRIKETQYF. The CDR3 DNA reads TGTGCCAGCAGCCATCCGGCGGGGGACAGGATAAAAGAGACCCAGTACTTC.

As for this clone: Compared with germline, one end of the junction differs, possibly owing to a read error. The chain couples TRBV10-3 to TRBJ2-1; 8 nucleotides agree with TRBD1. The CDR3 has 13 amino acids. Germline-derived CDR1 and CDR2 are ENHRY and SYGVKD. The CDR3, as DNA: TGTGCCATCAGTGAGTCCGTTCGGGACAGGTCTCTCTTC. It codes for CAISESVRDRSLF.

The rearrangement links TRBV27 to TRBJ1-2, with 7 bases lining up with TRBD1. After removal of 3 bases from V and 10 bases from J, the junction contained 14 bases not matched to a gene. The CDR3 has 15 amino acids. In germline, CDR1 is MNHEY, CDR2 SMNVEV (reference sequence). DNA for the CDR3: TGTGCCAGCAGTTTCTGGAGACAGGGAGTCGTTGCCTACACCTTC. Its translation is CASSFWRQGVVAYTF.

The chain carries TRBV3-1 (or the pseudogene TRBV3-2) and TRBJ1-6; no clear D. CDR3 length equals 14 residues. Germline values: CDR1 LGHDT, CDR2 YNNKEL (reference sequence). Trimming left V 5 bases short and J 6 bases short, with 11 bases between. Here the CDR3 reads CASSYATVNSPLHF. In nucleotides, the CDR3 is TGTGCCAGCAGCTACGCCACGGTTAATTCACCCCTCCACTTT.

The chain has TRBV19 and TRBJ1-1, with D possibly matching TRBD1 (6 bases). Trimming removed 3 bases from V and 1 base from J, with 12 bases in between. The germline gives CDR1 LNHDA, CDR2 SQIVND (reference sequence). This CDR3 is 15 amino acids long. For the CDR3, the DNA is TGTGCCAGTAGTATCTTGGGGGCGGAGAACACTGAAGCTTTCTTT. This sequence encodes CASSILGAENTEAFF. The full variable domain, rest sourced from reference TRBV19 and TRBJ1-1, is DGGITQSPKYLFRKEGQNVTLSCEQNLNHDAMYWYRQDPGQGLRLIYYSQIVNDFQKGDIAEGYSVSREKKESFPLTVTSAQKNPTAFYLCASSILGAENTEAFFGQGTRLTVV.

The chain recombines TRBV5-4 with TRBJ2-3; D might be TRBD1 (5 bases). This CDR3 has 16 residues. CDR1 is SGHNT, CDR2 YYREEE, per germline (reference sequence). V was pared by 5 bases and J by 0 bases, with 16 bases between. Here the CDR3 reads CASSKPGRHSTDTQYF. The DNA of the CDR3 is TGTGCCAGCAGTAAACCAGGGCGGCATAGCACAGATACGCAGTATTTT.

The V and J genes are TRBV6-4 and TRBJ2-1; TRBD2 agrees at 7 bases. The CDR3 consists of 16 residues. Germline V gene data show CDR1 as MRHNA and CDR2 as SNTAGT. Germline trimming cut 0 bases from V and 2 bases from J; bases unmatched to any gene: 4. As DNA, the CDR3 is TGTGCCAGCAGTGACTCATGCGGGGGTACCTACAATGAGCAGTTCTTC. This translates into CASSDSCGGTYNEQFF.

V usage is TRBV4-1 and J usage is TRBJ2-3; a possible D gene is TRBD2 (6 bases). Germline CDR1 is MGHRA and CDR2 is YSYEKL. Trimming took 4 bases from V and 0 from J, leaving 11 bases between them. This CDR3 has 15 residues. The CDR3 sequence: CASSLPRGSTDTQYF. CDR3 bases: TGCGCCAGCAGCCTACCGCGGGGCAGCACAGATACGCAGTATTTT.

This clone was observed once. V is TRBV6-5 and J is TRBJ1-1; D is undetermined. Germline loops: CDR1 MNHEY, CDR2 SVGAGI. The V gene lost 5 bases and the J gene lost 1 base, with 14 bases spanning the gap. There are 15 residues in the CDR3. CDR3 in DNA: TGTGCCAGCAGTCGGGCTGGAGGAGAGAACACTGAAGCTTTCTTT. Translated, it gives CASSRAGGENTEAFF.

V and J are TRBV30 and TRBJ2-4; 8 bases agree with TRBD2. J lost 0 bases, V lost 4 bases, and 5 bases had no gene match. CDR1 GTSNPN and CDR2 SVGIG come from the germline V gene (reference sequence). The CDR3 is 15 residues long. The CDR3 region is CAWNNGGVAKNIQYF. The DNA for the CDR3 is TGTGCCTGGAACAACGGGGGGGTAGCCAAAAACATTCAGTACTTC.

The chain is built from TRBV5-5 and TRBJ2-1; D is possibly TRBD2 (6 bases). CDR1 and CDR2 from the germline V gene are SGHKS and YYEKEE (reference sequence). V was trimmed by 4 bases and J by 4 bases, leaving 21 bases between them. The CDR3 extends over 17 amino acids. CDR3 in DNA: TGTGCCAGCAGCCCAGGGTCGGAGGGCACCTTATACAATGAGCAGTTCTTC. Amino acid sequence: CASSPGSEGTLYNEQFF.

The rearrangement uses TRBV9 and TRBJ2-1; 10 bases match TRBD1. CDR3 length: 16 residues. Germline V gives CDR1 SGDLS, CDR2 YYNGEE. V trimming: 2 bases; J trimming: 4 bases; junction bases outside the gene matches: 6. CDR3: CASSVTGTGVYNEQFF. For the CDR3, the DNA is TGTGCCAGCAGCGTTACCGGGACAGGGGTGTACAATGAGCAGTTCTTC.

The chain employs TRBV18 and TRBJ2-7; a weak D match, TRBD2 (5 bases). Germline V CDR1 and CDR2: KGHSH, LQKENI. This CDR3 has 14 amino acids. Trimming removed 5 bases at V and 3 bases at J, with 14 bases between. CDR3 in amino acids: CASSAGPGDYEQYF. Here the CDR3 DNA reads TGTGCCAGCTCAGCGGGCCCGGGCGACTACGAGCAGTACTTC.

The chain joins TRBV10-2 to TRBJ1-5; D may be TRBD1 (5 bases). The CDR3 runs to 15 residues. Germline CDR1 WSHSY, CDR2 SAAADI. Trimming left V 5 bases short and J 5 bases short, with 16 bases between. The CDR3, as DNA: TGCGCCAGCAGTTGGACGACAGACTTGCATCAGCCCCAGCATTTT. This codes for CASSWTTDLHQPQHF.

The chain has TRBV13 and TRBJ2-7; 7 nucleotides agree with TRBD1. The J segment lost 4 bases and the V segment lost 5 bases, leaving 8 bases of the junction unmatched. This CDR3 comprises 14 residues. Germline assignment: CDR1 PRHDT and CDR2 FYEKMQ (reference sequence). The CDR3 DNA is TGTGCCAGCAGCCCCGGGACAGTAAAATACGAGCAGTACTTC. Its translation is CASSPGTVKYEQYF. Full variable domain (rest looked up from reference TRBV13 and TRBJ2-7): AAGVIQSPRHLIKEKRETATLKCYPIPRHDTVYWYQQGPGQDPQFLISFYEKMQSDKGSIPDRFSAQQFSDYHSELNMSSLELGDSALYFCASSPGTVKYEQYFGPGTRLTVT.